This T cell receptor beta chain was sequenced in a study of a mutant IDH1 vaccine in newly diagnosed glioma (TCRdb year 2021). A note on the overall study: In the chemotherapy-containing groups, vaccination started alongside temozolomide cycles, whereas in patients who had radiotherapy alone it started 4-6 weeks after radiotherapy. The week-35 safety follow-up took place at visit V12, and the week-47 end of study took place at visit V13. Of the roughly 34 treated patients, approximately 62% were male and 37.5% were female, and a mean age of roughly 41 years was recorded. Prior to enrollment, patients had been given standard therapy consisting of radiotherapy alone, temozolomide alone, or radiochemotherapy with temozolomide, with the combination given to most patients. Longitudinal TCRB deep sequencing was performed for 20 to 25 treated patients wherever samples were available for exploratory analyses. Peripheral blood was drawn at six visits: V03 (baseline), V05, V07, V10, V12 and V13.

What the time point label conveys for this sample: week 47, end of study. Each vaccine dose was 300 ug of a 20-mer mutant IDH1 peptide in Montanide, given subcutaneously with topical imiquimod. Patients received eight vaccinations in weeks 1, 3, 5, 7, 11, 15, 19 and 23, corresponding to visits V03 through V10. Donors had newly diagnosed WHO grade 3 or 4 IDH1-mutant astrocytomas with loss of nuclear ATRX. The samples were drawn from NOA16, a multicentre, single-arm, open-label phase I trial in Germany that tested a mutant IDH1 peptide vaccine in humans for the first time. Genomic DNA for TCRB sequencing was isolated from EDTA blood with the DNeasy Blood and Tissue Kit. Library method: the immunoSEQ multiplex PCR assay. Rearranged TCR beta chain sequences were amplified using the hsTCRB Kit according to the manufacturer's protocol. An Illumina MiSeq was used to sequence the TCRB libraries. The study's own analysis went as follows. The kit vendor's proprietary platform handled demultiplexing, trimming and gene mapping. Sourced from immuneACCESS, this table was stored by TCRdb with only in-frame sequences that have V and J called. A share of the clones is absent; for the studies checked, an unresolved V gene accounts for under half, and the remainder has no known explanation. That table is the source of V, J and clone size, and D and trimming were worked out from the DNA. This sample gives 40,000 to 50,000 clones in total; around 82% of them show up just once. The ten most abundant clones make up about 17% of the sample.

Regarding this clone: No antigen is known for it. Base qualities are not provided; no much larger clone lies one nucleotide away.

Per the germline V gene (reference sequence), LNHDA is the CDR1 and SQIVND is the CDR2. The CDR3 covers 16 residues, taking in both the cysteine and the phenylalanine. Only the CDR3 region is kept as DNA, spanning 48 bases read in frame from base 1. V loses 5 bases of germline sequence and J loses 0 bases, and the interval between the two ends is 13 bases. Results the study describes overall, beyond this receptor: The authors stated that sample limitations prevented analyses of patient blood samples from being reproduced. Immune responses induced by the vaccine were seen in approximately 93% of patients across multiple MHC alleles. Selection of PBMC samples for TCRB deep sequencing was based on availability. No apparent relationship was observed between pseudoprogression and alterations in the top peripheral T cell clonotypes detected by TCRB sequencing.

The origin of this receptor is a man between 18 and 35 years old with glioma. Some clones in this sample may be carry-over from other donors' samples. The V gene is TRBV19 and the J gene is TRBJ2-2; TRBD1 is perhaps the D gene, given 6 matching bases. The input for sequencing was PBMCs, taken from a glioma patient whose treatment included an IDH1 peptide vaccine. CDR3 protein: CASSLRQASNTGELFF. The DNA sequence is given as TGTGCCAGTAGTCTTAGACAGGCCTCGAACACCGGGGAGCTGTTTTTT.